The TCR beta chain under discussion was sequenced for a study of T-cell reconstitution after alpha-beta-depleted transplantation in children. Preparation of the TCRbeta library involved a method that used unique molecular identifiers. TCRdb called the PCR reads again in MiXCR, with one record for every CDR3 protein. The sample has around 87,000 distinct CDR3 sequences; about 8% are singletons. Trimming left V 3 bases short and J 5 bases short, with 5 bases between. The CDR3 is made up of 11 amino acids. Germline CDR1 reads DFQATT; CDR2 reads SNEGSKA (reference sequence). This clonotype was detected many times.

This specimen consisted of PBMCs from the stem cell graft donor, obtained from the stem cell graft. The chain links TRBV20-1 to TRBJ2-1; D unresolved. The receptor was isolated from a human donor who donated a stem cell graft to a child with congenital amegakaryocytic thrombocytopenia. The DNA of the CDR3 is TGCAGTGCTAGTATCGACAATGAGCAGTTCTTC. Its translation: CSASIDNEQFF.